One and the same sample provided the 6 T cell receptor beta chains below, sequenced in a study of response to subunit inactivated influenza vaccine (dated by TCRdb to between 2017 and 2018). Library preparation used RT-PCR. Sequencing was performed on an Illumina HiSeq 2500. The public reads were run again by TCRdb, first through fastp at Q25 and then through MiXCR, and only productive beta chains were kept. Under each unique CDR3 protein, matching rows form one entry showing the most common genes and DNA. Across this sample there are approximately 290,000 distinct CDR3 sequences, with 22% seen only once. The ten top clones hold about 9.4% of the sample. Sequenced material: PBMCs from blood, taken approximately 22 months after vaccination. The source is a man between 50 and 69 years old who received an inactivated influenza vaccine. Donor details come from another sample of the same person, matched by shared clones.

The chain carries TRBV6-1 and TRBJ2-7, with TRBD1 matching over 10 bases. The CDR3 has 14 amino acids. The germline CDR1 and CDR2 sequences are MNHNS and SASEGT. V shed 10 bases, J shed 0 bases, and the junction held 6 bases outside the gene matches. Here the CDR3 DNA reads TGTGCCATACCGGGACAGGGGCTCTCCTACGAGCAGTACTTC. It is translated as CAIPGQGLSYEQYF.

In its sample, this clonotype was seen many times. The chain joins TRBV10-3 to TRBJ1-2, with TRBD1 matching 10 bases. The ends lost 2 bases at V and 4 bases at J; junction bases unmatched: 10. The CDR3 runs to 17 residues. Per the germline V gene, CDR1 is ENHRY and CDR2 is SYGVKD. DNA of the CDR3: TGTGCCATCAGTGAGCCGGGATGGGACAGGGGCGCCTATGGCTACACCTTC. Protein product: CAISEPGWDRGAYGYTF.

V gene TRBV19 combines with J gene TRBJ1-1, with 7 bases fitting TRBD1. The V segment lost 6 bases and the J segment 5 bases; nucleotides outside the gene matches: 9. The CDR3 contains 14 residues. Germline values: CDR1 LNHDA, CDR2 SQIVND (reference sequence). The CDR3 loop reads CASRRQGRETEAFF. CDR3 in DNA: TGTGCCAGTAGACGACAGGGTCGGGAGACTGAAGCTTTCTTT.

This clonotype was recorded at least ten times. The chain recombines TRBV30 with TRBJ1-5; D unresolved. The CDR3 has 14 residues. Germline CDR1 GTSNPN, CDR2 SVGIG (reference sequence). Trimming stripped 2 bases from V and 1 base from J, with 9 bases between. The CDR3 DNA follows: TGTGCCTGGAGTTCGGGGTCGAGCAATCAGCCCCAGCATTTT. Protein sequence: CAWSSGSSNQPQHF.

The rearrangement joins TRBV11-2 to TRBJ2-2, with D unresolved. The CDR3 is 15 residues long. The V gene's germline CDR1 is SGHAT and CDR2 FQNNGV. V was clipped by 5 bases and J by 4 bases, with 14 bases between them. DNA of the CDR3: TGTGCCAGCAGCCGAGGTGGATTTGCCACCGGGGAGCTGTTTTTT. It yields the protein CASSRGGFATGELFF.

The rearrangement links TRBV11-2 to TRBJ2-7, with a weak D call TRBD1 (5 bases). Germline-derived CDR1 and CDR2 are SGHAT and FQNNGV. The CDR3 has 16 residues. With 2 bases removed from V and 2 bases from J, the gap between germline ends came to 16 bases. CDR3 residues: CASSLLHRPPTYEQYF. For the CDR3, the DNA is TGTGCCAGCAGCTTACTCCACAGGCCCCCCACCTACGAGCAGTACTTC.